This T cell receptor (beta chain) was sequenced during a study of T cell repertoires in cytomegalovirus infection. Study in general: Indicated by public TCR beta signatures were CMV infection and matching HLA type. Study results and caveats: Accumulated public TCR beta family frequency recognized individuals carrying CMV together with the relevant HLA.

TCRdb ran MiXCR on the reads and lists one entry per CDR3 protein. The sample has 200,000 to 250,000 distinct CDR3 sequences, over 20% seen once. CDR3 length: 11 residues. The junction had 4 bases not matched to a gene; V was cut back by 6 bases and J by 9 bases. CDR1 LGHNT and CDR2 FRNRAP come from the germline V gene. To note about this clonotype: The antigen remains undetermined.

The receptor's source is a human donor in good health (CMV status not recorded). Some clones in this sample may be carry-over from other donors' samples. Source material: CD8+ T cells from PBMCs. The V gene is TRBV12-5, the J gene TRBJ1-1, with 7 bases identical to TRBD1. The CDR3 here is CASGRQGQAFF. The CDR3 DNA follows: TGTGCTAGTGGGCGACAGGGCCAAGCTTTCTTT.